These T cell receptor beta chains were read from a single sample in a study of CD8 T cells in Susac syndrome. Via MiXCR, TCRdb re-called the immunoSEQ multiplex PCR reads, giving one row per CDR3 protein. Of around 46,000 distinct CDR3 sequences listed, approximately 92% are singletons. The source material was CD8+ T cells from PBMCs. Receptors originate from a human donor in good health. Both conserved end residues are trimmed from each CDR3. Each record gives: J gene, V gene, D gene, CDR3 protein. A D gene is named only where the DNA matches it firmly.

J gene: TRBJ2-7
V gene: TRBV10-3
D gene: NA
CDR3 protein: ATRALGSTGYEQY

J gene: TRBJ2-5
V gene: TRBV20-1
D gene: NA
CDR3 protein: SARETQY

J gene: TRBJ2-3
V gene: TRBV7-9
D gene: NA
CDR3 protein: ASSLMADTQY

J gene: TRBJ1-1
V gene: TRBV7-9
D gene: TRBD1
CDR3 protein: ASSPRTGTNTEAF

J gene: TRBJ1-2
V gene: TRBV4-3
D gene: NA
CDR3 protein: ASSQYGRTNYGYT

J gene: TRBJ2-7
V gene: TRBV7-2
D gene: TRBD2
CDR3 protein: ASSGWTSGGYEQY

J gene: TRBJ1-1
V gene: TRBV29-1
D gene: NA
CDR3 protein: SVEVGDWTEAF

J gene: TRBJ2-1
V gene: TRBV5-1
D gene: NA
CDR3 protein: ASSLRSENNEQF

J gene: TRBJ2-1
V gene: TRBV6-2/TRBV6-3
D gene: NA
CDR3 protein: ASSYWASYNEQF

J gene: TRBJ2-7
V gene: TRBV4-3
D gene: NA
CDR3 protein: ASSQGRTVWGAYEQY

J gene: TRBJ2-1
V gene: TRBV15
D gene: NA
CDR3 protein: ATSRGPSGNEQF

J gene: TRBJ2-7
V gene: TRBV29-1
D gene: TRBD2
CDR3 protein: SAAETSSEQY

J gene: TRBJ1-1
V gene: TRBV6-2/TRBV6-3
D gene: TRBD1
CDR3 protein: ASSSWTGHTEAF

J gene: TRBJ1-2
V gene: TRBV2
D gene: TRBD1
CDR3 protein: ASRQPGTGVGYT

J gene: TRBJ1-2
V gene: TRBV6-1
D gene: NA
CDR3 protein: ASSEKRMLGDYVDYT

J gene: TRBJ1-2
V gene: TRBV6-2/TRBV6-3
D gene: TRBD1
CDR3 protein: ASSYGPRDRDGYT

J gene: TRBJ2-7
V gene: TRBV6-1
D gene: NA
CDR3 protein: ASSEGRAYEQY

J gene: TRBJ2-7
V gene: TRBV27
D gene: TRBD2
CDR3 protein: ASSLSGGPYEQY

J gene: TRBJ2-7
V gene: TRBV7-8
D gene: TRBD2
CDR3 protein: ASSQGLAGLVYEQY

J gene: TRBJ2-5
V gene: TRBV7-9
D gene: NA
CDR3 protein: ASSLPLGKETQY

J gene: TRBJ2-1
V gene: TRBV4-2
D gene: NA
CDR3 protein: ASSQEDRERSEQF

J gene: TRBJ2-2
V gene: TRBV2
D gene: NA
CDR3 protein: AREGVNTGELF

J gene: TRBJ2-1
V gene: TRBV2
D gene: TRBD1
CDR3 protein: ASRGVGGNLNEQF

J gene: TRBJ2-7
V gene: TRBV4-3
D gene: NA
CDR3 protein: ASSQDLGYEQY

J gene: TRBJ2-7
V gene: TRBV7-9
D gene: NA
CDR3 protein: ASRNQGYEQY